The 18 T cell receptor beta chains below were found in one sample sequenced in a study of cytomegalovirus exposure and HLA in healthy donors. Primers: 60 Vbeta forward and 13 Jbeta reverse. Assay: immunoSEQ multiplex PCR; the TCRdb copy retains only in-frame clones and omits some. The sample consists of approximately 140,000 clones, roughly three quarters of them appearing once. The sample was PBMCs. These receptors were obtained from a man aged 18 to 30 in good health and CMV-seronegative.

The chain uses TRBV27 and TRBJ2-7, with 10 bases matching TRBD2. The CDR3 has 17 residues. CDR1 is MNHEY and CDR2 is SMNVEV in the germline V gene (reference sequence). V lost 6 bases and J lost 1; bases outside the gene matches: 12. The CDR3 loop is CASRGVAGGKESYEQYF. CDR3 coding DNA: TGTGCCAGCAGGGGGGTAGCGGGAGGTAAGGAGTCCTACGAGCAGTACTTC.

The CDR3 DNA reads TGCGCCAGCAGCTTTACAGGGCAGAACACTGAAGCTTTCTTT. Protein sequence: CASSFTGQNTEAFF. The chain employs TRBV5-1 and TRBJ1-1; weak D call: TRBD1 (6 bases). Trimming removed 2 bases at V and 1 base at J, with 9 bases between. CDR1 SGHRS and CDR2 YFSETQ come from the germline V gene. The CDR3 is made up of 14 amino acids. Looking up the rest from reference TRBV5-1 and TRBJ1-1 gives the full variable domain: KAGVTQTPRYLIKTRGQQVTLSCSPISGHRSVSWYQQTPGQGLQFLFEYFSETQRNKGNFPGRFSGRQFSNSRSEMNVSTLELGDSALYLCASSFTGQNTEAFFGQGTRLTVV.

This clone has a single count. The CDR3 sequence: CASSRGGQLMNTEAFF. In nucleotides, the CDR3 is TGCGCCAGCAGCCGAGGGGGACAGCTCATGAACACTGAAGCTTTCTTT. This chain joins TRBV4-1 and TRBJ1-1; 7 bases are shared with TRBD1. V was clipped by 4 bases and J by 0 bases; unmatched bases: 8. The CDR3 is 16 amino acids. CDR1 and CDR2 (germline): MGHRA, YSYEKL.

This clone is a singleton in its sample. This chain links TRBV29-1 with TRBJ2-1, with D maybe TRBD1 (5 bases). Trimming left V 2 bases short and J 0 bases short, with 14 bases between. The CDR3 sequence is 16 residues long. CDR1 is SQVTM and CDR2 is ANQGSEA in the germline V gene. The CDR3 reads CSVERGRQGSYNEQFF. CDR3 sequence (DNA): TGCAGCGTTGAAAGGGGTAGGCAGGGCTCCTACAATGAGCAGTTCTTC.

The V gene is TRBV14, the J gene TRBJ2-1; D not certain. V was shortened by 0 bases and J by 5 bases, with 17 bases between the two germline ends. This CDR3 has 17 residues. CDR1 is SGHDN, CDR2 FVKESK, per germline. CDR3 in amino acids: CASSQDSLSIGDNEQFF. In DNA form, the CDR3 reads TGTGCCAGCAGCCAAGATAGTCTATCGATTGGAGACAATGAGCAGTTCTTC.

In DNA form, the CDR3 reads TGCGCCAGCAGCGAGACAGGGGCCCTCAGCTCTGGAAACACCATATATTTT. Translation: CASSETGALSSGNTIYF. This chain uses TRBV5-1 with TRBJ1-3, with TRBD1 matching over 8 bases. This CDR3 has 17 amino acids. In germline, CDR1 is SGHRS, CDR2 YFSETQ. V lost 4 bases to trimming and J lost 0 bases; unmatched junction nucleotides: 9.

V usage is TRBV6-5 and J usage is TRBJ1-2; 10 bases are shared with TRBD1. The CDR3 extends over 14 amino acids. The V and J ends lost 6 bases and 3 bases, in that order; junction bases with no gene match: 4. The germline gives CDR1 MNHEY, CDR2 SVGAGI. The CDR3 region is CASSDRGRDYGYTF. The DNA of the CDR3 is TGTGCCAGCAGCGACAGGGGGCGCGACTATGGCTACACCTTC.

The genes are TRBV9 and TRBJ2-7; 11 bases are a match to TRBD2. CDR3 length: 15 amino acids. Germline CDR1 and CDR2: SGDLS and YYNGEE. The J segment lost 1 base and the V segment lost 2 bases, leaving 2 bases of the junction unmatched. This CDR3 reads CASSVGLADSYEQYF. The CDR3 nucleotides read TGTGCCAGCAGCGTGGGACTAGCGGATTCCTACGAGCAGTACTTC.

The CDR3 nucleotides read TGTGCCAGCAGCAAAGACGGCCCCGGGGCAACTAATGAAAAACTGTTTTTT. Residues: CASSKDGPGATNEKLFF. The J gene is TRBJ1-4, the V gene TRBV7-2; D gene uncertain. Germline V CDR1 and CDR2: SGHTA, FQGNSA. The CDR3 runs to 17 residues. The V gene lost 5 bases and the J gene lost 0 bases, with 16 bases spanning the gap.

This chain links TRBV5-1 with TRBJ2-1, with D possibly TRBD1 on 5 matching bases. Germline-derived CDR1 and CDR2 are SGHRS and YFSETQ. V gave up 0 bases and J gave up 5 bases, with 18 bases separating them. The length of the CDR3 is 17 residues. The CDR3 reads CASSLARPLQGDNEQFF. CDR3 DNA sequence: TGCGCCAGCAGCTTGGCCAGACCGCTACAAGGGGACAATGAGCAGTTCTTC. The full variable domain, its missing parts supplied by reference TRBV5-1 and TRBJ2-1, is KAGVTQTPRYLIKTRGQQVTLSCSPISGHRSVSWYQQTPGQGLQFLFEYFSETQRNKGNFPGRFSGRQFSNSRSEMNVSTLELGDSALYLCASSLARPLQGDNEQFFGPGTRLTVL.

The V and J genes are TRBV5-6 and TRBJ2-7; 8 bases align to TRBD1. This CDR3 has 14 residues. Germline V lookup: CDR1 SGHDT, CDR2 YYEEEE. J was trimmed by 3 bases and V by 4 bases; bases with no gene match: 6. The CDR3 spells CASSGGQAYYEQYF. The DNA for the CDR3 is TGTGCCAGCAGCGGGGGACAGGCGTACTACGAGCAGTACTTC.

This clone turned up a few times. This sequence joins TRBV28 and TRBJ1-2; the D gene is possibly TRBD1 (6 bases). Per germline, CDR1 MDHEN and CDR2 SYDVKM. CDR3 length equals 11 residues. Trimming shortened V by 8 bases and J by 2 bases, and 6 bases separated the two germline ends. The CDR3 spells CASGQNYGYTF. The CDR3 DNA sequence: TGTGCCAGCGGACAGAACTATGGCTACACCTTC.

The CDR3, as DNA: TGTGCCAGTATCTCGGGGGGGGGCGGCAATCAGCCCCAGCATTTT. Translation: CASISGGGGNQPQHF. V gene TRBV19 combines with J gene TRBJ1-5, with D possibly TRBD1 on 6 matching bases. Germline values: CDR1 LNHDA, CDR2 SQIVND (reference sequence). This CDR3 region has 15 residues. V dropped 7 bases and J dropped 2 bases, with 15 bases sitting between them. The entire variable domain, with the rest obtained from reference TRBV19 and TRBJ1-5, is as follows: DGGITQSPKYLFRKEGQNVTLSCEQNLNHDAMYWYRQDPGQGLRLIYYSQIVNDFQKGDIAEGYSVSREKKESFPLTVTSAQKNPTAFYLCASISGGGGNQPQHFGDGTRLSIL.

This chain uses TRBV30 with TRBJ1-1; tentatively, D is TRBD1 (6 bases). Germline V gene lookup returns CDR1 GTSNPN and CDR2 SVGIG (reference sequence). This CDR3 is 14 amino acids long. Trimming left V 2 bases short and J 1 base short, with 11 bases between. The CDR3 DNA follows: TGTGCCTGGAGTATCGGCAGGGGGAACACTGAAGCTTTCTTT. This codes for CAWSIGRGNTEAFF. Full variable domain (rest looked up from reference TRBV30 and TRBJ1-1): SQTIHQWPATLVQPVGSPLSLECTVEGTSNPNLYWYRQAAGRGLQLLFYSVGIGQISSEVPQNLSASRPQDRQFILSSKKLLLSDSGFYLCAWSIGRGNTEAFFGQGTRLTVV.

This clone was seen once. The chain couples TRBV6-6 to TRBJ2-7; 9 nucleotides agree with TRBD2. Trimming cost V 4 bases and J 3 bases; bases outside gene matches: 1. This CDR3 spans 13 amino acids. Germline CDR1 reads MNHNY; CDR2 reads SVGAGI (reference sequence). CDR3 DNA: TGTGCCAGCAGTTCGACTAGCGGCTACGAGCAGTACTTC. It specifies CASSSTSGYEQYF.

This chain connects TRBV28 to TRBJ2-5; 12 bases are shared with TRBD2. The CDR3 consists of 15 residues. Germline loops: CDR1 MDHEN, CDR2 SYDVKM. V lost 0 bases and J lost 5; bases outside the gene matches: 1. The CDR3 protein is CASSLWTSGSETQYF. In DNA form, the CDR3 reads TGTGCCAGCAGTTTATGGACTAGCGGGAGTGAGACCCAGTACTTC.

V is TRBV19 and J is TRBJ1-1; 8 bases are shared with TRBD1. J gave up 5 bases and V 3 bases, and 8 bases lay outside the gene matches. This CDR3 has 15 amino acids. Germline-derived CDR1 and CDR2 are LNHDA and SQIVND (reference sequence). The chain's CDR3 is CASSIGQGARTEAFF. CDR3 DNA: TGTGCCAGTAGTATTGGCCAGGGGGCGAGGACTGAAGCTTTCTTT.

The chain uses TRBV19 and TRBJ2-3; 11 positions match TRBD1. The V gene's germline CDR1 is LNHDA and CDR2 SQIVND (reference sequence). V lost 4 bases to trimming and J lost 5 bases; unmatched junction nucleotides: 8. The CDR3 contains 16 residues. CDR3 amino acids: CASSTRDRGAGDTQYF. CDR3 sequence (DNA): TGTGCCAGTAGTACCCGGGACAGGGGGGCGGGAGATACGCAGTATTTT.